This T cell receptor (beta chain) was obtained from a study of cytomegalovirus exposure and HLA in healthy donors. Overall study results and limits: For most TCR sequences rarity was the rule, although some public TCRs occurred in many donors. As was reported, the classifier diagnosed cytomegalovirus status with high specificity and sensitivity. Specificity for CMV antigens was confirmed in vitro for a few of the CMV-associated chains.

The trim removed 1 base at V and 5 bases at J, leaving 5 bases unmatched. The CDR3 contains 16 residues. Germline V gene sequence: CDR1 KGHSH, CDR2 LQKENI. The donors gave bone marrow, and they were healthy. 13 Jbeta primers and 60 Vbeta primers were used for the PCR. The protocol was immunoSEQ multiplex PCR, while the TCRdb copy is restricted to in-frame clones and leaves out a portion. The data show 150,000 to 200,000 clones, approximately 78% seen once. About this clone itself: What it binds is not known.

The chain couples TRBV18 to TRBJ2-2, with 9 bases that match TRBD2. The sample was PBMCs. The clonotype originates from a human donor in good health. This chain's CDR3 is CASSPRSGGRTGELFF. CDR3 in DNA: TGTGCCAGCTCACCACGGAGCGGGGGGAGGACCGGGGAGCTGTTTTTT.